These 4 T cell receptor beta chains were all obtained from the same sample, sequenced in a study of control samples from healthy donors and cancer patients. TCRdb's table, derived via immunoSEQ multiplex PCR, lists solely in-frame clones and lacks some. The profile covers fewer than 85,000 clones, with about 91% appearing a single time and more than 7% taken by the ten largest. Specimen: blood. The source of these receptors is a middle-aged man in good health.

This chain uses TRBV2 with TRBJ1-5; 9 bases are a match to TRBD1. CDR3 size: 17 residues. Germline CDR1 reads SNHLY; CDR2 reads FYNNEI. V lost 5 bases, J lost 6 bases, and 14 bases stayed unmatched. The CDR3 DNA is TGTGCCAGCAGTCCCTCCCGGATAACAGGGGGCGGTCAGCCCCAGCATTTT. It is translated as CASSPSRITGGGQPQHF.

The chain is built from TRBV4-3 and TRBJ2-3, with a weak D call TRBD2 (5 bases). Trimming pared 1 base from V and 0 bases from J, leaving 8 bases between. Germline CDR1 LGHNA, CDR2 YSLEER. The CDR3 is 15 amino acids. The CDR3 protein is CASSQARTSTDTQYF. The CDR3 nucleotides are TGCGCCAGCAGCCAAGCTAGGACTAGCACAGATACGCAGTATTTT.

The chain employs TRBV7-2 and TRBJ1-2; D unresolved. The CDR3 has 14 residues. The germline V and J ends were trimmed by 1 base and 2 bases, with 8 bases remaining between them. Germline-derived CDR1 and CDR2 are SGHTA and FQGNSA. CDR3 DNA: TGTGCCAGCAGCTTAGTTTACAGAAACTATGGCTACACCTTC. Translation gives CASSLVYRNYGYTF.

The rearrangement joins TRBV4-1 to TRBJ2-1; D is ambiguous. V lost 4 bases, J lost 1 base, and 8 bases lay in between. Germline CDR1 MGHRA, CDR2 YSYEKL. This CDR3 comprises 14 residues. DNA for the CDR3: TGCGCCAGCAGCCCTGGTTGGTCCTACAATGAGCAGTTCTTC. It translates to CASSPGWSYNEQFF.